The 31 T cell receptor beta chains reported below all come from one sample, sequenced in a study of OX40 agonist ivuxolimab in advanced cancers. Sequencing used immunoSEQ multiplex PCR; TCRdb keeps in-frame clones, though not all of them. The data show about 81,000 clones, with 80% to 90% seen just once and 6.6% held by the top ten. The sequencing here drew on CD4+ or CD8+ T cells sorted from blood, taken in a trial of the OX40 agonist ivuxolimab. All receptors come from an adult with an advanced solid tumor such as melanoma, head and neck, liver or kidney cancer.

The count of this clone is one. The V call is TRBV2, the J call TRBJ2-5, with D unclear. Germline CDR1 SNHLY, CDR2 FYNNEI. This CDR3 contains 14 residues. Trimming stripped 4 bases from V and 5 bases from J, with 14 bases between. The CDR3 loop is CASSGALARETQYF. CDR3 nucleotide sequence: TGTGCCAGCAGTGGGGCGCTGGCGAGGGAGACCCAGTACTTC.

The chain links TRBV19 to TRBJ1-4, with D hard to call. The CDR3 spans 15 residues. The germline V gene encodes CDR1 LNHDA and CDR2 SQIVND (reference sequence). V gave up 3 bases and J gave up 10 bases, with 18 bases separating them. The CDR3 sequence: CASSIGSSKGGKLFF. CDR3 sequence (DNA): TGTGCCAGTAGTATCGGGTCGTCGAAAGGCGGAAAACTGTTTTTT.

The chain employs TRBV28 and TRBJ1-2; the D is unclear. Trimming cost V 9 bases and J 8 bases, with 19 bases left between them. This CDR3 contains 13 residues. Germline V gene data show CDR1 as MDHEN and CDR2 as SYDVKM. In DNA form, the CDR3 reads TGTGCCAGTGCCATCGGTGGGTACGTAGGCTACACCTTC. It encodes CASAIGGYVGYTF.

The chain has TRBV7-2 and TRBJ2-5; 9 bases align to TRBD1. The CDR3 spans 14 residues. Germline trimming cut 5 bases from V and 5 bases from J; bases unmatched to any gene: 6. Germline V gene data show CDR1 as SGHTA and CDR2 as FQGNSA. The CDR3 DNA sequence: TGTGCCAGCAGCGTACAGGGGGCTTGGGAGACCCAGTACTTC. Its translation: CASSVQGAWETQYF.

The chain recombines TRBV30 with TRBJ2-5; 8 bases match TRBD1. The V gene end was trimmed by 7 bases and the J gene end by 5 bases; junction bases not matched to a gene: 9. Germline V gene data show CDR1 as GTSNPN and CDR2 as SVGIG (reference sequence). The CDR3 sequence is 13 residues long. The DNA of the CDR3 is TGTGCCTCCTCCAGGGGGCTGGTCGAGACCCAGTACTTC. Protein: CASSRGLVETQYF. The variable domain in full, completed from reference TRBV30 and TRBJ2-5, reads SQTIHQWPATLVQPVGSPLSLECTVEGTSNPNLYWYRQAAGRGLQLLFYSVGIGQISSEVPQNLSASRPQDRQFILSSKKLLLSDSGFYLCASSRGLVETQYFGPGTRLLVL.

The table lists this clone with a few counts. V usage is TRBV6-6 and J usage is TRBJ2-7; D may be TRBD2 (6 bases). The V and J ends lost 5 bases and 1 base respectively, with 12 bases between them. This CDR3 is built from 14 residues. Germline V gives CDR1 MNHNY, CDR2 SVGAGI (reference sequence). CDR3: CASSAGTASYEQYV. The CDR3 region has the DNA TGTGCCAGCAGTGCGGGGACGGCTTCCTACGAGCAGTACGTC.

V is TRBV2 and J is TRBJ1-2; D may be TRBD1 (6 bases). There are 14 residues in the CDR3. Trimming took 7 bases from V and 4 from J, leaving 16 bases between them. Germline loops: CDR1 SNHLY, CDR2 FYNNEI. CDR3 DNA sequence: TGTGCCAGCACCGGGGGGGCAGCGGGCTATGGCTACACCTTC. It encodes CASTGGAAGYGYTF.

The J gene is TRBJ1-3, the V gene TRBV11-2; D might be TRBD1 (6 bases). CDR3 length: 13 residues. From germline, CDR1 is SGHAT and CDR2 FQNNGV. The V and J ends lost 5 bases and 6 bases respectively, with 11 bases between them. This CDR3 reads CASSNQGLNTIYF. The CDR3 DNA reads TGTGCCAGCAGCAACCAGGGGCTAAACACCATATATTTT.

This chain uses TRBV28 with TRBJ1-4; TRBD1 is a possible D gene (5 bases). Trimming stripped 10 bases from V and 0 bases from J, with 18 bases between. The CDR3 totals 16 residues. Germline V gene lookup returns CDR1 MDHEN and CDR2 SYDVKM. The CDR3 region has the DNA TGTGCCACCGACTTTGGGGGGGTTGCAACTAATGAAAAACTGTTTTTT. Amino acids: CATDFGGVATNEKLFF.

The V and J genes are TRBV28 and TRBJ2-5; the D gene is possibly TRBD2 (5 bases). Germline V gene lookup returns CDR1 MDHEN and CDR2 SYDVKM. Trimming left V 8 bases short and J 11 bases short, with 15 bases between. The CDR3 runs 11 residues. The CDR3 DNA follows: TGTGCCAGCCAGAGCGCACCGGGGCAGTACTTC. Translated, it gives CASQSAPGQYF. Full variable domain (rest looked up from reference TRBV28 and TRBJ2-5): DVKVTQSSRYLVKRTGEKVFLECVQDMDHENMFWYRQDPGLGLRLIYFSYDVKMKEKGDIPEGYSVSREKKERFSLILESASTNQTSMYLCASQSAPGQYFGPGTRLLVL.

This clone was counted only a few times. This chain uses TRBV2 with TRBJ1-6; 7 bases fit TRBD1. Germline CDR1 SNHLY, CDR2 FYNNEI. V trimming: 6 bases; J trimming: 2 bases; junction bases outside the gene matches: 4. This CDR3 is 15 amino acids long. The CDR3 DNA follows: TGTGCCAGCAGCCCGGACAGGACCTATAATTCACCCCTCCACTTT. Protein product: CASSPDRTYNSPLHF. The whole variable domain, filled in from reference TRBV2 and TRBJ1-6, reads EPEVTQTPSHQVTQMGQEVILRCVPISNHLYFYWYRQILGQKVEFLVSFYNNEISEKSEIFDDQFSVERPDGSNFTLKIRSTKLEDSAMYFCASSPDRTYNSPLHFGNGTRLTVT.

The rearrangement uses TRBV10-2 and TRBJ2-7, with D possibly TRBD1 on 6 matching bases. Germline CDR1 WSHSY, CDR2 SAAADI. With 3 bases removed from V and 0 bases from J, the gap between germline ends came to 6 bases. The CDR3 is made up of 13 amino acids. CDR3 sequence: CASSEQGSYEQYV. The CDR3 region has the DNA TGCGCCAGCAGTGAACAGGGCTCCTACGAGCAGTACGTC.

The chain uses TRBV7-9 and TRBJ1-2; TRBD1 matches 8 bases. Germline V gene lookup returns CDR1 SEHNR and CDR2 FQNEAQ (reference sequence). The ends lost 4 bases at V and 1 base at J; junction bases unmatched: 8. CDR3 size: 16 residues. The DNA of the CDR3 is TGTGCCAGCAGCTACTCGACAGGGGCTAGTAACTATGGCTACACCTTC. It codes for CASSYSTGASNYGYTF. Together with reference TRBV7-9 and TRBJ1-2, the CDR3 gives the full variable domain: DTGVSQNPRHKITKRGQNVTFRCDPISEHNRLYWYRQTLGQGPEFLTYFQNEAQLEKSRLLSDRFSAERPKGSFSTLEIQRTEQGDSAMYLCASSYSTGASNYGYTFGSGTRLTVV.

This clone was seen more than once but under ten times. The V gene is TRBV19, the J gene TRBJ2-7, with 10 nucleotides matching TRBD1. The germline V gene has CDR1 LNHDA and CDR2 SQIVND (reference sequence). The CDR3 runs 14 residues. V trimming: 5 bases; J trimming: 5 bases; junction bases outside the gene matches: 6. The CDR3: CASSATGGVNEQYF. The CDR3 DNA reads TGTGCCAGTAGTGCGACAGGGGGCGTCAACGAGCAGTACTTC.

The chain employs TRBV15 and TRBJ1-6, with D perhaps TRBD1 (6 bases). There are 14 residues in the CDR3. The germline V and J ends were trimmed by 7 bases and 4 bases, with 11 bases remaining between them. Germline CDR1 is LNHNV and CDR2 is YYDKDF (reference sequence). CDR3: CATTRGNYNSPLHF. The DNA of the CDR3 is TGTGCCACCACAAGGGGGAATTATAATTCACCCCTCCACTTT.

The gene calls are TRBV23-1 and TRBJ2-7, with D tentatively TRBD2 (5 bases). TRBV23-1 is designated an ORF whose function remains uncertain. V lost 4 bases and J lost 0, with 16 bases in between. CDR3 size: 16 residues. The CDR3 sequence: CASSRPAGTFSYEQYV. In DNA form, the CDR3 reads TGCGCCAGCAGTCGCCCGGCGGGCACCTTCTCCTACGAGCAGTACGTC.

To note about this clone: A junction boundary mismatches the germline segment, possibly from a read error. The CDR3 reads CASSPDSGGGGNTVYF. The CDR3 coding sequence is TGCGCCAGCAGCCCGGACTCGGGGGGCGGTGGAAACACCGTATATTTT. This chain joins TRBV4-3 and TRBJ1-3; the D gene is possibly TRBD1 (6 bases). The germline V gene has CDR1 LGHNA and CDR2 YSLEER. The CDR3 is made up of 16 amino acids.

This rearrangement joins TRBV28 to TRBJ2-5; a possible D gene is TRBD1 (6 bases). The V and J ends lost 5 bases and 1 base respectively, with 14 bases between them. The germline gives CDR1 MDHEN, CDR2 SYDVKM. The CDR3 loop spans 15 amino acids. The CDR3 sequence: CASSPLDRLQETQYF. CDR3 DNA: TGTGCCAGCAGTCCACTGGACAGACTCCAAGAGACCCAGTACTTC.

In nucleotides, the CDR3 is TGTGCCAGCAGTGCGTCCTCCTATGGCTACACCTTC. Protein product: CASSASSYGYTF. V is TRBV28 and J is TRBJ1-2; D call uncertain. V lost 5 bases, J lost 4 bases, and 8 bases lay in between. In germline, CDR1 is MDHEN, CDR2 SYDVKM. The CDR3 sequence is 12 residues long.

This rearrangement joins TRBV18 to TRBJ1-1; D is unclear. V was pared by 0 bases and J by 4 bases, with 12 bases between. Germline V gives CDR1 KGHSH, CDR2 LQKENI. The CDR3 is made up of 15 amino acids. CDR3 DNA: TGTGCCAGCTCACCACCGTCCGTTTGGGGCACTGAAGCTTTCTTT. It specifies CASSPPSVWGTEAFF.

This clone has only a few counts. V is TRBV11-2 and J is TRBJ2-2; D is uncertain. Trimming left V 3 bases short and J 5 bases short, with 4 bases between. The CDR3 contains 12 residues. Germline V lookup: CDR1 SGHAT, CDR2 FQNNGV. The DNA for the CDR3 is TGTGCCAGCAGCTTGGTTACCGGGGAGCTGTTTTTT. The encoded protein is CASSLVTGELFF. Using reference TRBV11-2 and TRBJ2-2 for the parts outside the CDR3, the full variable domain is EAGVAQSPRYKIIEKRQSVAFWCNPISGHATLYWYQQILGQGPKLLIQFQNNGVVDDSQLPKDRFSAERLKGVDSTLKIQPAKLEDSAVYLCASSLVTGELFFGEGSRLTVL.

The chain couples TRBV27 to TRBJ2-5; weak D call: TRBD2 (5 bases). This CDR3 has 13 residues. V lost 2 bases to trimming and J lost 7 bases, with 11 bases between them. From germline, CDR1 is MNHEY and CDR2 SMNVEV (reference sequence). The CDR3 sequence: CASSLMRAGTQYF. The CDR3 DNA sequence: TGTGCCAGCAGTTTAATGAGGGCAGGGACCCAGTACTTC.

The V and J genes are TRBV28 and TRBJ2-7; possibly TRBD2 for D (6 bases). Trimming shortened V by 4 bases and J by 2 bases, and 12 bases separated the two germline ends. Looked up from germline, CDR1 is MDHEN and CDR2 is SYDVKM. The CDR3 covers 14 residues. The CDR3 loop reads CASSYGTRAYEQYF. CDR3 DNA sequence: TGTGCCAGCAGTTACGGGACTCGAGCCTACGAGCAGTACTTC.

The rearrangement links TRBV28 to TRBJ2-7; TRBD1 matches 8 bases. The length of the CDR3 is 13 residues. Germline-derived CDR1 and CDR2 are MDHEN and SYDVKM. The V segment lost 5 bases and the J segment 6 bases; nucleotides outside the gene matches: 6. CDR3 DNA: TGTGCCAGCAGTCCCGGACAGGGATCCGAGCAGTACGTC. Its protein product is CASSPGQGSEQYV.

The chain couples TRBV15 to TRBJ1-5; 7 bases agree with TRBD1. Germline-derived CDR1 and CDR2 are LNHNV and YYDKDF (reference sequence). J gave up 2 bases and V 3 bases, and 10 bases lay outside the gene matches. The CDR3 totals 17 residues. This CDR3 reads CATSRGPRTGGNQPQHF. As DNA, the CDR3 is TGTGCCACCAGCAGGGGGCCTCGAACAGGGGGCAATCAGCCCCAGCATTTT.

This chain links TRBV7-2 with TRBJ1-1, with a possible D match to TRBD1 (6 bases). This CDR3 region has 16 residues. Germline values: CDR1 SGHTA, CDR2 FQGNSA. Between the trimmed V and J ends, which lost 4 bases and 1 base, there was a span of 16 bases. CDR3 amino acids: CASSSPGRGKNTEAFF. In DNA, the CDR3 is TGTGCCAGCAGCTCCCCCGGTAGGGGGAAGAACACTGAAGCTTTCTTT.

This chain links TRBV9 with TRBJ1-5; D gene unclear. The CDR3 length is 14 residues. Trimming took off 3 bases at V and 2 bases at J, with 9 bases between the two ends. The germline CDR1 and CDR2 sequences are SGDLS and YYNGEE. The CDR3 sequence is CASSGSLGNQPQHF. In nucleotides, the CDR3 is TGTGCCAGCAGCGGGAGTCTCGGCAATCAGCCCCAGCATTTT.

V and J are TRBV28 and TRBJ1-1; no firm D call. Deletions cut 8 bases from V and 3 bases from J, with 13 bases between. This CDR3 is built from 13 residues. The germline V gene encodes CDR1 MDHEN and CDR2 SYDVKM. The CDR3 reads CASRGGWDTEAFF. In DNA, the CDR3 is TGTGCCAGCCGCGGCGGCTGGGACACTGAAGCTTTCTTT.

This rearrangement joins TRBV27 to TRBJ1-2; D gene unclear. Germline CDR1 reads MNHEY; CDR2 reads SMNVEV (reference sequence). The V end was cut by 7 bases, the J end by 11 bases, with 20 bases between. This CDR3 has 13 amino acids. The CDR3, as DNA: TGTGCCAGCAAAGATGGGAGCTTGGGAGGTTACACCTTC. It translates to CASKDGSLGGYTF.

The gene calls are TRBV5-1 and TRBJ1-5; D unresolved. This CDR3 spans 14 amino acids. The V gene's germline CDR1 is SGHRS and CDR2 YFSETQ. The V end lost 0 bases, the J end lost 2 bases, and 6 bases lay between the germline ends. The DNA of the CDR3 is TGCGCCAGCAGCTTGGGGAGTGGCAATCAGCCCCAGCATTTT. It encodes CASSLGSGNQPQHF. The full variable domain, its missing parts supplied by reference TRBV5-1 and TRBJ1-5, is KAGVTQTPRYLIKTRGQQVTLSCSPISGHRSVSWYQQTPGQGLQFLFEYFSETQRNKGNFPGRFSGRQFSNSRSEMNVSTLELGDSALYLCASSLGSGNQPQHFGDGTRLSIL.

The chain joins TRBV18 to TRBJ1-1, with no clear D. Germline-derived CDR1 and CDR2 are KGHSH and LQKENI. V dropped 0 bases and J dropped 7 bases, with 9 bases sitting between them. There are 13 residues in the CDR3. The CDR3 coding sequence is TGTGCCAGCTCACCACCCATCGGTTATGAAGCTTTCTTT. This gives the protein CASSPPIGYEAFF.